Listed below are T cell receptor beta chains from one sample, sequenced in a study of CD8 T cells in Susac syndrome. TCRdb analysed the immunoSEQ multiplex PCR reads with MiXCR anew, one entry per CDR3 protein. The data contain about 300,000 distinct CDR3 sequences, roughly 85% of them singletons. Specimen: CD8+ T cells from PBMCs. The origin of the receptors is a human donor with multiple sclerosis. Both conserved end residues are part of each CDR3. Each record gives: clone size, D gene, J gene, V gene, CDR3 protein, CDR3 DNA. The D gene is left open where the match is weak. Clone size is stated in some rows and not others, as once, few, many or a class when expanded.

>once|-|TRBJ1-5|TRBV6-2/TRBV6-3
CASSSLGNQPQHF
TGTGCCAGCAGTTCACTGGGCAATCAGCCCCAGCATTTT
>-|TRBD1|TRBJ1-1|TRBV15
CATSRTCYRGGNTEAFF
TGTGCCACCAGCAGGACTTGCTACAGGGGCGGGAACACTGAAGCTTTCTTT
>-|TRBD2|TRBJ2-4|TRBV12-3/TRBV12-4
CASSFMREGDIQYF
TGTGCCAGCAGTTTTATGCGGGAGGGGGACATTCAGTACTTC
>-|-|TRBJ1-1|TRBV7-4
CASSPSTGLNTEAFF
TGTGCCAGCAGCCCGTCGACAGGCTTGAACACTGAAGCTTTCTTT
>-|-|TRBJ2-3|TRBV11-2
CASTDGTQYF
TGTGCCAGCACCGACGGTACGCAGTATTTT
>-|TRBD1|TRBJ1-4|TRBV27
CASSPSGTGSKLFF
TGTGCCAGCAGCCCCTCCGGGACAGGGTCCAAACTGTTTTTT
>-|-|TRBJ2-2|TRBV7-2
CASSLDPIPELFF
TGTGCCAGCAGCTTAGATCCAATCCCCGAGCTGTTTTTT
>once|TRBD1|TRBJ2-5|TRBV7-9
CASSPGTGSLKTQYF
TGTGCCAGCAGCCCCGGGACAGGGTCTCTGAAGACCCAGTACTTC
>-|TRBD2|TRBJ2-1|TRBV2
CASSVAQLAGVWEQFF
TGTGCCAGCAGTGTCGCCCAACTAGCGGGAGTTTGGGAGCAGTTCTTC
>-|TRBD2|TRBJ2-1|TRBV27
CASSLGTRAYNEQFF
TGTGCCAGCAGTTTAGGGACTAGAGCCTACAATGAGCAGTTCTTC
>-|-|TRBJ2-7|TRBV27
CASSLWGDRSEQYF
TGTGCCAGCAGTTTGTGGGGGGATCGGAGCGAGCAGTACTTC
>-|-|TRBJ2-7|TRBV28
CASSYNIRDEGRYEQYF
TGTGCCAGCTCCTACAATATCCGGGACGAAGGACGCTACGAGCAGTACTTC
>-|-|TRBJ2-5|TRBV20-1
CSARAPAWETQYF
TGCAGTGCTAGAGCCCCGGCGTGGGAGACCCAGTACTTC
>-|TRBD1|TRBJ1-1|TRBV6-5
CASSSGQGLEAFF
TGTGCCAGCAGTTCTGGACAGGGGCTTGAAGCTTTCTTT
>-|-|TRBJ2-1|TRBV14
CASSPVGGRVYNEQFF
TGTGCCAGCAGCCCCGTAGGGGGGAGAGTCTACAATGAGCAGTTCTTC
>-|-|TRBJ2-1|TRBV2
CASSEDRAYNEQFF
TGTGCCAGCAGTGAAGACAGAGCCTACAATGAGCAGTTCTTC
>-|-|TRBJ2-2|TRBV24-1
CATKTTANTGELFF
TGTGCCACCAAAACCACCGCGAACACCGGGGAGCTGTTTTTT
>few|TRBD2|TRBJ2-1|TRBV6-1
CASSTGLADYNEQFF
TGTGCCAGCAGCACAGGACTAGCGGATTACAATGAGCAGTTCTTC
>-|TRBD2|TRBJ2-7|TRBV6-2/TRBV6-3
CASSYSSYSGRIYEQYF
TGTGCCAGCAGTTACTCGAGTTATAGCGGGAGAATCTACGAGCAGTACTTC
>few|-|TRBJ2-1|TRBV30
CGGAAYNEQFF
TGTGGGGGGGCGGCCTACAATGAGCAGTTCTTC
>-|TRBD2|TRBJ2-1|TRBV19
CASRPGTTFNYEQFF
TGTGCCAGTAGGCCCGGGACTACTTTTAACTATGAGCAGTTCTTC
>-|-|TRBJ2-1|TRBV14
CASSQKLPLVSEGNEQFF
TGTGCCAGCAGCCAAAAGCTCCCTCTAGTATCGGAAGGCAATGAGCAGTTCTTC
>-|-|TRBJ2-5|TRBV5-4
CASSPGLGGETQYF
TGTGCCAGCAGCCCGGGCCTCGGAGGAGAGACCCAGTACTTC
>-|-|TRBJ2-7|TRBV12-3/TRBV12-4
CASRETSVLDEQYF
TGTGCCAGCAGGGAAACTAGTGTCCTCGACGAGCAGTACTTC
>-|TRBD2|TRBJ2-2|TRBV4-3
CASSQAGLAPGGELFF
TGCGCCAGCAGCCAAGCGGGACTAGCGCCTGGCGGGGAGCTGTTTTTT
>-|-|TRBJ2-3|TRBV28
CASSLRFGRSSTDTQYF
TGTGCCAGCAGTTTAAGGTTCGGCCGATCTAGCACAGATACGCAGTATTTT
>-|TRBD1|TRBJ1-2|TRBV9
CASSVVTGATRRDGYTF
TGTGCCAGCAGCGTAGTGACAGGGGCCACGCGAAGGGATGGCTACACCTTC
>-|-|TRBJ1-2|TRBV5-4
CASGLGGIYGYTF
TGTGCCAGCGGTTTAGGGGGGATCTATGGCTACACCTTC
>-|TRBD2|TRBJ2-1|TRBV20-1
CSAGGSGSSYNEQFF
TGCAGTGCGGGGGGCAGCGGGAGCTCCTACAATGAGCAGTTCTTC
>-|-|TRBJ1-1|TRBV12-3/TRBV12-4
CASSLYSSLEAFF
TGTGCCAGCAGTTTGTATTCATCCCTTGAAGCTTTCTTT
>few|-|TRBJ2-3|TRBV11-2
CASSLDSPTGSTDTQYF
TGTGCCAGCAGCTTAGATTCACCCACGGGAAGCACAGATACGCAGTATTTT
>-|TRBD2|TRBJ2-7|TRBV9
CASSFGLAYYEQYF
TGTGCCAGCAGCTTCGGACTAGCTTACTACGAGCAGTACTTC
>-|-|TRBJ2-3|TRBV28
CASRYTDTQYF
TGTGCCAGCAGATACACAGATACGCAGTATTTT
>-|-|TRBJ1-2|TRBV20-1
CSARDSLPLYGYTF
TGCAGTGCTAGAGACAGCCTCCCCCTCTATGGCTACACCTTC
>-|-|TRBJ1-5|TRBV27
CASSYDVNQPQHF
TGTGCCAGCAGTTACGATGTGAATCAGCCCCAGCATTTT
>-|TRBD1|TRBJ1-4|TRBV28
CASSFLRGQSNEKLFF
TGTGCCAGCAGTTTTTTACGGGGACAGTCTAATGAAAAACTGTTTTTT
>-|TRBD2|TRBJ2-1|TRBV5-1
CASTLSGSYNEQFF
TGCGCCAGCACCCTAAGCGGGAGCTACAATGAGCAGTTCTTC
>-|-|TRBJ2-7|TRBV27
CASSLTGSGEQYF
TGTGCCAGCAGTTTGACCGGATCCGGCGAGCAGTACTTC
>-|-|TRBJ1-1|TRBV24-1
CATMRTGGTEAFF
TGTGCCACCATGCGGACCGGAGGGACTGAAGCTTTCTTT
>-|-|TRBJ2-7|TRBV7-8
CASSIVGLREIPYEQYF
TGTGCCAGCAGCATAGTAGGGTTGAGGGAGATCCCCTACGAGCAGTACTTC
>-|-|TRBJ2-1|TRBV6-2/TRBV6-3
CASSYSAEAYNEQFF
TGTGCCAGCAGTTACTCGGCAGAAGCCTACAATGAGCAGTTCTTC
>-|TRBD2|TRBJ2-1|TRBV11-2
CASSFYPLAGNNEQFF
TGTGCCAGCAGCTTTTACCCCCTAGCGGGGAACAATGAGCAGTTCTTC
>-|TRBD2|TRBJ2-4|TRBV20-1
CSARRLAGVANIQYF
TGCAGTGCTAGACGGCTAGCGGGAGTGGCGAACATTCAGTACTTC
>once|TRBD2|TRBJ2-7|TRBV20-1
CSARDSSGRASGEQYF
TGCAGTGCTAGAGATAGTAGCGGGAGGGCCTCGGGCGAGCAGTACTTC
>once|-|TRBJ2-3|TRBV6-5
CASSFPSDQAGTDTQYF
TGTGCCAGCAGTTTCCCTTCCGATCAAGCTGGCACAGATACGCAGTATTTT